This passage covers 16 T cell receptor beta chains from one sample sequenced in a study of T-cell reconstitution after alpha-beta-depleted transplantation in children. Preparation of the TCRbeta library was carried out with unique molecular identifiers. TCRdb re-called the PCR reads through MiXCR, storing one row per CDR3 protein. The sample lists roughly 610,000 distinct CDR3 sequences, over 9.5% seen once, with 4% in the top ten. Sequenced here: PBMCs from the stem cell graft donor, sampled from the stem cell graft. These receptors were obtained from a human donor who donated a stem cell graft to a child with acute myeloid leukemia.

The gene calls are TRBV18 and TRBJ2-1; 9 bases are a match to TRBD1. CDR3 size: 15 residues. Germline CDR1 and CDR2: KGHSH and LQKENI. Trimming removed 1 base from V and 4 bases from J; junction bases left unmatched: 2. For the CDR3, the DNA is TGTGCCAGCTCACCACGGGACAGGGCGTACAATGAGCAGTTCTTC. Its translation: CASSPRDRAYNEQFF. The full variable domain, rest sourced from reference TRBV18 and TRBJ2-1, is NAGVMQNPRHLVRRRGQEARLRCSPMKGHSHVYWYRQLPEEGLKFMVYLQKENIIDESGMPKERFSAEFPKEGPSILRIQQVVRGDSAAYFCASSPRDRAYNEQFFGPGTRLTVL.

The chain couples TRBV27 to TRBJ1-5; D remains ambiguous. V lost 5 bases, J lost 12 bases, and 20 bases lay in between. This CDR3 is built from 14 residues. Germline CDR1 MNHEY, CDR2 SMNVEV (reference sequence). CDR3 region: CASSLAGGEGGQHF. In DNA form, the CDR3 reads TGTGCCAGCAGTCTGGCGGGAGGCGAAGGCGGCCAGCATTTT.

This clonotype was seen a handful of times. This rearrangement joins TRBV6-5 to TRBJ2-7; 13 bases align to TRBD2. The germline gives CDR1 MNHEY, CDR2 SVGAGI. The junction had 3 bases not matched to a gene; V was cut back by 2 bases and J by 2 bases. CDR3 size: 16 residues. The CDR3 coding sequence is TGTGCCAGCAGTTACGGGACTAGCGGGGCTACCTACGAGCAGTACTTC. Translated: CASSYGTSGATYEQYF.

This clonotype occurred a few times. The chain employs TRBV7-2 and TRBJ2-3; the match to TRBD2 covers 9 bases. Germline trimming cut 3 bases from V and 1 base from J; bases unmatched to any gene: 5. CDR3 length equals 16 residues. Germline loops: CDR1 SGHTA, CDR2 FQGNSA. The CDR3 coding sequence is TGTGCCAGCAGCTTGGGGACTAGCTGGCGCACAGATACGCAGTATTTT. Translation: CASSLGTSWRTDTQYF.

The chain couples TRBV5-1 to TRBJ2-1, with 8 nucleotides matching TRBD2. The V gene end was trimmed by 3 bases and the J gene end by 8 bases; junction bases not matched to a gene: 13. The CDR3 totals 16 residues. The germline V gene encodes CDR1 SGHRS and CDR2 YFSETQ. The CDR3 DNA sequence: TGCGCCAGCAGCTCAGTAGCGGGAAAAGTACAATATGAGCAGTTCTTC. Translation: CASSSVAGKVQYEQFF.

The chain employs TRBV6-4 and TRBJ2-7, with 8 bases identical to TRBD1. CDR1 is MRHNA and CDR2 is SNTAGT in the germline V gene. V gave up 8 bases and J gave up 1 base; unmatched junction bases: 19. CDR3 size: 18 residues. The chain's CDR3 is CASRHGPGGLGTSYEQYF. The CDR3 DNA sequence: TGTGCCAGCCGTCACGGGCCAGGGGGCCTAGGAACATCCTACGAGCAGTACTTC.

This clonotype occurred many times. The chain employs TRBV20-1 and TRBJ2-2; no clear D. Germline CDR1 DFQATT, CDR2 SNEGSKA (reference sequence). This CDR3 spans 14 amino acids. V was clipped by 3 bases and J by 4 bases, with 12 bases between them. CDR3 residues: CSASTTHTTGELFF. In DNA, the CDR3 is TGCAGTGCTAGTACTACCCACACCACCGGGGAGCTGTTTTTT.

This clonotype has at least ten counts. The gene calls are TRBV12-3 or TRBV12-4 and TRBJ2-7; D is unclear. Trimming left V 8 bases short and J 0 bases short, with 14 bases between. This CDR3 has 14 amino acids. As DNA, the CDR3 is TGTGCCAGCGAGGCGGATCCAGGCTCCTACGAGCAGTACTTC. Its protein product is CASEADPGSYEQYF.

This clonotype showed up many times. The V gene is TRBV5-1, the J gene TRBJ2-1; 7 nucleotides line up with TRBD2. The CDR3 runs to 16 residues. The germline gives CDR1 SGHRS, CDR2 YFSETQ. V shed 1 base, J shed 2 bases, and the junction held 6 bases outside the gene matches. As DNA, the CDR3 is TGCGCCAGCAGCTTGTCACCTAGCGGACCCTACAATGAGCAGTTCTTC. The encoded protein is CASSLSPSGPYNEQFF.

This clonotype was observed many times. The chain employs TRBV12-3 or TRBV12-4 and TRBJ1-5; TRBD1 is a possible D gene (5 bases). This CDR3 is 14 amino acids long. Trimming pared 0 bases from V and 6 bases from J, leaving 9 bases between. CDR3: CASSLAAGSQPQHF. As DNA, the CDR3 is TGTGCCAGCAGTTTAGCGGCAGGGAGTCAGCCCCAGCATTTT.

This clonotype was observed many times. The chain combines TRBV7-8 with TRBJ1-5; tentatively, D is TRBD1 (6 bases). The CDR3 covers 18 residues. Between the trimmed V and J ends, which lost 4 bases and 1 base, there was a span of 20 bases. From germline, CDR1 is SGHVS and CDR2 FQNEAQ. CDR3 sequence reads: CASSSELRRGLSNQPQHF. CDR3 DNA sequence: TGTGCCAGCAGCTCCGAACTCCGGCGGGGGCTAAGCAATCAGCCCCAGCATTTT.

The gene calls are TRBV3-1 and TRBJ2-7, with 8 bases matching TRBD2. The V gene's germline CDR1 is LGHDT and CDR2 YNNKEL (reference sequence). V was clipped by 5 bases and J by 1 base; unmatched bases: 13. This CDR3 has 17 amino acids. The CDR3 DNA sequence: TGTGCCAGCAGCGCAAGAACACCGGCGGGAGGTTCCTACGAGCAGTACTTC. It is translated as CASSARTPAGGSYEQYF.

The V call is TRBV5-1, the J call TRBJ2-5, with 8 bases fitting TRBD2. Germline loops: CDR1 SGHRS, CDR2 YFSETQ. The V gene end was trimmed by 2 bases and the J gene end by 1 base; junction bases not matched to a gene: 4. The CDR3 loop spans 15 amino acids. The CDR3 DNA follows: TGCGCCAGCAGCTTTAGCGGGATCCGCCAAGAGACCCAGTACTTC. Translation: CASSFSGIRQETQYF. Based on the CDR3 plus reference TRBV5-1 and TRBJ2-5, the full variable domain is KAGVTQTPRYLIKTRGQQVTLSCSPISGHRSVSWYQQTPGQGLQFLFEYFSETQRNKGNFPGRFSGRQFSNSRSEMNVSTLELGDSALYLCASSFSGIRQETQYFGPGTRLLVL.

This clonotype was picked up a small number of times. The chain joins TRBV6-1 to TRBJ1-4, with D possibly matching TRBD1 (5 bases). The CDR3 length is 15 residues. The V gene lost 4 bases and the J gene lost 4 bases, with 13 bases spanning the gap. The germline V gene has CDR1 MNHNS and CDR2 SASEGT. CDR3 bases: TGTGCCAGCAGTGGATCGACAGCGCTTAATGAAAAACTGTTTTTT. Translating it yields CASSGSTALNEKLFF.

This clonotype appeared a few times. The rearrangement links TRBV7-9 to TRBJ2-5; weak D call: TRBD2 (6 bases). The CDR3 runs 15 residues. The V gene lost 3 bases and the J gene lost 3 bases, with 14 bases spanning the gap. Germline CDR1 reads SEHNR; CDR2 reads FQNEAQ (reference sequence). This chain's CDR3 is CASSFSRDFKETQYF. The CDR3 nucleotides are TGTGCCAGCAGCTTTTCCCGGGACTTCAAAGAGACCCAGTACTTC.

V and J are TRBV3-1 and TRBJ1-2, with unresolved D. Trimming took 9 bases from V and 4 from J, leaving 21 bases between them. The CDR3 sequence is 15 residues long. Germline V gives CDR1 LGHDT, CDR2 YNNKEL (reference sequence). In DNA form, the CDR3 reads TGTGCCAGACTTTGCTGGTTTAAGCTATCCTATGGCTACACCTTC. Amino acid sequence: CARLCWFKLSYGYTF.